The next 10 T cell receptor beta chains were all read from a single sample in a study of technical replicates of blood from several donors. Clones were sequenced by immunoSEQ multiplex PCR, and TCRdb holds only the in-frame ones, with some missing. The sample includes approximately 75,000 clones, 80% to 90% of them seen just once. Sequences were obtained from PBMCs. The origin of the receptors is a human donor in good health. Some clones in this sample may be carry-over from other donors' samples.

V and J are TRBV15 and TRBJ1-5; D unclear. The germline V gene has CDR1 LNHNV and CDR2 YYDKDF (reference sequence). The length of the CDR3 is 15 residues. Trimming took 1 base from V and 3 from J, leaving 10 bases between them. The CDR3 coding sequence is TGTGCCACCAGCAGAGGCACACAGACCAATCAGCCCCAGCATTTT. It specifies CATSRGTQTNQPQHF.

The CDR3 DNA reads TGTGCCAGCAGTGCGCCCCTGACAGTGCAGTACTTC. Protein: CASSAPLTVQYF. The genes are TRBV6-5 and TRBJ2-7, with a possible D match to TRBD1 (5 bases). The germline V and J ends were trimmed by 5 bases and 9 bases, with 14 bases remaining between them. The CDR3 totals 12 residues. Germline loops: CDR1 MNHEY, CDR2 SVGAGI.

The chain couples TRBV10-3 to TRBJ1-1; D gene uncertain. CDR3 length: 16 amino acids. V lost 0 bases and J lost 0, with 11 bases in between. CDR1 ENHRY and CDR2 SYGVKD come from the germline V gene. The CDR3 reads CAISESRRELNTEAFF. In nucleotides, the CDR3 is TGTGCCATCAGTGAGTCTCGGCGGGAACTGAACACTGAAGCTTTCTTT.

CDR3 in DNA: TGTGCCAGCAGCCTCCAGGGAAACCTAGAAGATACGCAGTATTTT. Translated, it gives CASSLQGNLEDTQYF. The chain recombines TRBV11-1 with TRBJ2-3; TRBD1 is a possible D gene (5 bases). With 5 bases removed from V and 5 bases from J, the gap between germline ends came to 17 bases. Per the germline V gene, CDR1 is SGHAT and CDR2 is FQDESV (reference sequence). The length of the CDR3 is 15 residues. The full variable domain, with the rest looked up from reference TRBV11-1 and TRBJ2-3, is EAEVAQSPRYKITEKSQAVAFWCDPISGHATLYWYRQILGQGPELLVQFQDESVVDDSQLPKDRFSAERLKGVDSTLKIQPAELGDSAMYLCASSLQGNLEDTQYFGPGTRLTVL.

J is TRBJ2-5 and V is TRBV4-2; 10 nucleotides agree with TRBD2. V trimming: 4 bases; J trimming: 1 base; junction bases outside the gene matches: 3. The germline V gene has CDR1 LGHNA and CDR2 YNFKEQ. The CDR3 contains 15 residues. In DNA, the CDR3 is TGTGCCAGCAGCCCCCGGACTAGCGGCCAAGAGACCCAGTACTTC. Translation: CASSPRTSGQETQYF.

The rearrangement joins TRBV7-2 to TRBJ1-6, with D maybe TRBD1 (6 bases). The CDR3 loop spans 15 amino acids. Deletions cut 5 bases from V and 7 bases from J, with 15 bases between. The germline V gene has CDR1 SGHTA and CDR2 FQGNSA. The CDR3, as DNA: TGTGCCAGCAGCCTCTACAGGGCCGGGAATTCACCCCTCCACTTT. Its translation: CASSLYRAGNSPLHF. Based on the CDR3 plus reference TRBV7-2 and TRBJ1-6, the full variable domain is GAGVSQSPSNKVTEKGKDVELRCDPISGHTALYWYRQSLGQGLEFLIYFQGNSAPDKSGLPSDRFSAERTGGSVSTLTIQRTQQEDSAVYLCASSLYRAGNSPLHFGNGTRLTVT.

The genes are TRBV12-5 and TRBJ2-7; D gene uncertain. CDR1 and CDR2 (germline): LGHNT, FRNRAP. The CDR3 runs 12 residues. Deletions cut 0 bases from V and 7 bases from J, with 7 bases between. CDR3 residues: CASGLVLGEQYF. CDR3 DNA sequence: TGTGCTAGTGGTTTGGTACTTGGTGAGCAGTACTTC.

This clone was found once. DNA of the CDR3: TGTGCCAGCAGCTTAGCGGCGGGGCCGGGGTTCGAGCAGTACTTC. Its translation is CASSLAAGPGFEQYF. This chain uses TRBV11-3 with TRBJ2-7; D might be TRBD2 (6 bases). The V end lost 1 base, the J end lost 6 bases, and 16 bases lay between the germline ends. The CDR3 has 15 amino acids. CDR1 SGHNT and CDR2 YENEEA come from the germline V gene.

This chain uses TRBV6-1 with TRBJ2-7; D may be TRBD2 (5 bases). Germline V gene sequence: CDR1 MNHNS, CDR2 SASEGT. The CDR3 has 15 residues. V was shortened by 3 bases and J by 3 bases, with 15 bases between the two germline ends. The CDR3 loop reads CASSDKGAALYEQYF. The CDR3 DNA follows: TGTGCCAGCAGTGACAAGGGAGCGGCGCTCTACGAGCAGTACTTC.

The gene calls are TRBV9 and TRBJ2-2; D is perhaps TRBD2 (5 bases). This CDR3 is 16 amino acids long. Per germline, CDR1 SGDLS and CDR2 YYNGEE. Trimming took off 4 bases at V and 2 bases at J, with 15 bases between the two ends. Here the CDR3 reads CASSTRIAPNTGELFF. As DNA, the CDR3 is TGTGCCAGCAGCACCCGAATAGCGCCCAACACCGGGGAGCTGTTTTTT. Full variable domain (outside the CDR3, taken from reference TRBV9 and TRBJ2-2): DSGVTQTPKHLITATGQRVTLRCSPRSGDLSVYWYQQSLDQGLQFLIQYYNGEERAKGNILERFSAQQFPDLHSELNLSSLELGDSALYFCASSTRIAPNTGELFFGEGSRLTVL.